Following are 18 T cell receptor beta chains from one sample sequenced in a study of regulatory T cells in long-lasting Graves disease. Assembly of TCR beta libraries relied on iRepertoire HTBI primers together with Arm-PCR of CDR3 regions. TCRdb analysed the multiplex PCR reads with MiXCR anew, one entry per CDR3 protein. Of hundreds of thousands of distinct CDR3 sequences listed, roughly 15% were seen once; the top ten hold under 20%. The time point: newly diagnosed GD, antithyroid drugs for less than 3 months. Isolated PBMC RNA provided the starting material for the TCR library. This same sample was also taken into another study, of T cells in Graves' hyperthyroidism and ophthalmopathy.

This specimen consisted of peripheral blood mononuclear cells (PBMCs), obtained at new diagnosis, from a patient treated with antithyroid drugs. These TCRs come from a woman younger than 45 with Graves disease.

This clonotype was found many times. The CDR3 protein is CASILRDRSPYEQYF. For the CDR3, the DNA is TGTGCCAGCATCCTCCGGGACCGCTCACCCTACGAGCAGTACTTC. The chain is built from TRBV2 and TRBJ2-7; D is possibly TRBD1 or TRBD2 (5 bases each). The ends were cut back, 7 bases at V and 2 bases at J, with 18 bases in the middle. Germline values: CDR1 SNHLY, CDR2 FYNNEI. CDR3 length: 15 amino acids. Full variable domain (missing parts from reference TRBV2 and TRBJ2-7): EPEVTQTPSHQVTQMGQEVILRCVPISNHLYFYWYRQILGQKVEFLVSFYNNEISEKSEIFDDQFSVERPDGSNFTLKIRSTKLEDSAMYFCASILRDRSPYEQYFGPGTRLTVT.

In its sample, this clonotype was seen many times. This chain connects TRBV6-9 to TRBJ2-5, with TRBD1 identical over 7 bases. Germline values: CDR1 MNHGY, CDR2 SVAAGI. V gave up 3 bases and J gave up 2 bases; unmatched junction bases: 3. CDR3 size: 14 residues. CDR3 nucleotide sequence: TGTGCCAGCAGTTACGGGACAGCACAAGAGACCCAGTACTTC. Residues: CASSYGTAQETQYF.

V and J are TRBV4-1 and TRBJ2-1; the match to TRBD2 covers 7 bases. There are 15 residues in the CDR3. The junction had 6 bases not matched to a gene; V was cut back by 3 bases and J by 4 bases. Germline CDR1 MGHRA, CDR2 YSYEKL. This chain's CDR3 is CASSHGKGLYNEQFF. The CDR3 bases are TGCGCCAGCAGCCACGGGAAGGGACTATACAATGAGCAGTTCTTC.

Of note for this clonotype: A junction boundary mismatches the germline segment, possibly from a read error. The gene calls are TRBV15 and TRBJ2-1; TRBD2 is a possible D gene (6 bases). Germline V gene lookup returns CDR1 LNHNV and CDR2 YYDKDF (reference sequence). The CDR3 is made up of 16 amino acids. CDR3: CVTSRDPTSSYNEQFF. The CDR3 coding sequence is TGTGTCACCAGCAGAGATCCGACTAGCTCCTACAATGAGCAGTTCTTC.

The V gene is TRBV19, the J gene TRBJ1-2; a possible D gene is TRBD1 (6 bases). Germline CDR1 reads LNHDA; CDR2 reads SQIVND (reference sequence). The CDR3 totals 14 residues. Trimming stripped 4 bases from V and 4 bases from J, with 13 bases between. Here the CDR3 DNA reads TGTGCCAGTAGTAATCAGGACAGCTCCTATGGCTACACCTTC. This encodes CASSNQDSSYGYTF.

This clonotype was counted a few times. This could be a read error, since a much larger clone is one nucleotide away. This chain uses TRBV7-9 with TRBJ1-2; no firm D call. The CDR3 contains 14 residues. In germline, CDR1 is SEHNR, CDR2 FQNEAQ (reference sequence). The DNA of the CDR3 is TGTACCAGCAGCCCAGACCCAGATAACTATGGCTACACCTTC. Translating gives CTSSPDPDNYGYTF.

This clonotype has at least ten counts. The genes are TRBV28 and TRBJ1-5; D unclear. This CDR3 region has 13 residues. CDR1 and CDR2 from the germline V gene are MDHEN and SYDVKM. With 7 bases removed from V and 4 bases from J, the gap between germline ends came to 11 bases. The CDR3 reads CASNKYLNQPQHF. CDR3 coding DNA: TGTGCCAGCAATAAATACCTGAATCAGCCCCAGCATTTT.

This clonotype was counted between two and nine times. The chain couples TRBV3-1 to TRBJ1-2; 9 nucleotides line up with TRBD1. The CDR3 has 15 residues. CDR1 and CDR2 (germline): LGHDT, YNNKEL (reference sequence). After removal of 4 bases from V and 5 bases from J, the junction contained 8 bases not matched to a gene. The CDR3 sequence is CASSPTGGKSYGYTF. The DNA of the CDR3 is TGTGCCAGCAGCCCCACAGGGGGCAAATCTTATGGCTACACCTTC.

This clonotype has just a few counts. The chain employs TRBV30 and TRBJ2-5, with D tentatively TRBD1 or TRBD2 (5 bases each). Germline CDR1 and CDR2: GTSNPN and SVGIG (reference sequence). Trimming cost V 4 bases and J 0 bases, with 9 bases left between them. The CDR3 covers 13 residues. Here the CDR3 DNA reads TGTGCCTGGAAACGGGGCAACCAAGAGACCCAGTACTTC. The encoded protein is CAWKRGNQETQYF.

This clonotype has a count of ten or more. The rearrangement links TRBV20-1 to TRBJ1-5; no clear D gene. The germline V gene has CDR1 DFQATT and CDR2 SNEGSKA (reference sequence). The CDR3 consists of 14 residues. V gave up 5 bases and J gave up 2 bases, with 13 bases separating them. CDR3 DNA sequence: TGCAGTGCTCCCAAGGCCCAGGGCAATCAGCCCCAGCATTTT. It translates to CSAPKAQGNQPQHF.

This clonotype occurred many times. The rearrangement joins TRBV10-1 to TRBJ2-7; 13 positions match TRBD2. J was trimmed by 2 bases and V by 8 bases; bases with no gene match: 6. This CDR3 has 15 amino acids. Looked up from germline, CDR1 is WNHNN and CDR2 is SYGVQD (reference sequence). CDR3 region: CASPGLAGITYEQYF. CDR3 bases: TGCGCCAGCCCGGGACTAGCGGGAATAACCTACGAGCAGTACTTC.

This clonotype occurred once. Mismatch with germline at one junction end may stem from a read error. The genes are TRBV28 and TRBJ1-6; D call uncertain. This CDR3 region has 13 residues. The germline V gene encodes CDR1 MDHEN and CDR2 SYDVKM. In nucleotides, the CDR3 is TGTGCCAGCAGGGACCAGAACACTCTCTCACTGGGGTTT. This codes for CASRDQNTLSLGF.

Many counts were recorded for this clonotype. The J gene is TRBJ1-1, the V gene TRBV28, with TRBD1 identical over 9 bases. The germline gives CDR1 MDHEN, CDR2 SYDVKM. This CDR3 has 15 amino acids. The ends lost 6 bases at V and 4 bases at J; junction bases unmatched: 9. CDR3 sequence (DNA): TGTGCCAGCAGCTTGGGACAGGGTTTCATCACTGAAGCTTTCTTT. This encodes CASSLGQGFITEAFF.

The chain is built from TRBV9 and TRBJ2-7; 9 nucleotides line up with TRBD1. The CDR3 length is 16 residues. V lost 3 bases to trimming and J lost 1 base; unmatched junction nucleotides: 8. Per the germline V gene, CDR1 is SGDLS and CDR2 is YYNGEE. The CDR3 DNA reads TGTGCCAGCAGCGCGACCTCGGGACAGGGATCCTACGAGCAGTACTTC. Translated: CASSATSGQGSYEQYF. The whole variable domain, filled in from reference TRBV9 and TRBJ2-7, reads DSGVTQTPKHLITATGQRVTLRCSPRSGDLSVYWYQQSLDQGLQFLIQYYNGEERAKGNILERFSAQQFPDLHSELNLSSLELGDSALYFCASSATSGQGSYEQYFGPGTRLTVT.

This clonotype showed up just a few times. V is TRBV6-1 and J is TRBJ2-5, with 7 bases that match TRBD2. The V gene's germline CDR1 is MNHNS and CDR2 SASEGT. After removal of 6 bases from V and 7 bases from J, the junction contained 17 bases not matched to a gene. This CDR3 region has 16 residues. The CDR3 coding sequence is TGTGCCAGCAGAGATACTAGCGCCCCCTCAAGGGGGACCCAGTACTTC. It specifies CASRDTSAPSRGTQYF.

This clonotype was detected a few times. The V gene is TRBV2, the J gene TRBJ1-2; D is perhaps TRBD1 (5 bases). With 10 bases removed from V and 7 bases from J, the gap between germline ends came to 19 bases. The germline gives CDR1 SNHLY, CDR2 FYNNEI. The CDR3 spans 13 residues. The CDR3 is CATRGEGVGGYTF. CDR3 DNA: TGTGCCACACGAGGGGAGGGCGTTGGTGGCTACACCTTC.

This clonotype was counted only a few times. The V gene is TRBV5-1, the J gene TRBJ2-3; the match to TRBD1 covers 11 bases. V lost 3 bases, J lost 2 bases, and 11 bases stayed unmatched. Germline V gene lookup returns CDR1 SGHRS and CDR2 YFSETQ. The CDR3 has 18 amino acids. For the CDR3, the DNA is TGCGCCAGCAGCTGGTTGGACAGGGGGCCCTCAACCACAGATACGCAGTATTTT. Protein product: CASSWLDRGPSTTDTQYF.

This clonotype has just a few counts. The CDR3: CASSGDRAMNQPQHF. The CDR3 DNA is TGTGCCAGCAGTGGTGACAGGGCAATGAATCAGCCCCAGCATTTT. This chain joins TRBV6-1 and TRBJ1-5, with 7 bases matching TRBD1. The CDR3 extends over 15 amino acids. Germline loops: CDR1 MNHNS, CDR2 SASEGT. With V trimmed by 4 bases and J by 4 bases, 7 bases remained unmatched.